This T cell receptor beta chain was profiled in a study of blood T cells in healthy people across ages. With a J-beta primer mix and a sample-barcoded 5' primer, a second PCR ran about 7 to 12 cycles. TCRdb reprocessed the 5' RACE reads via MiXCR and lists one record per CDR3 protein. This sample has 1.8 million or so distinct CDR3 sequences, with 35% to 50% found just once. The V end lost 0 bases, the J end lost 5 bases, and 13 bases lay between the germline ends. This CDR3 is built from 15 residues. The sequenced sample was blood. The sequence was collected from a human donor in good health. The rearrangement joins TRBV12-3 or TRBV12-4 to TRBJ1-1; D is possibly TRBD1 (6 bases). The CDR3 DNA reads as TGTGCCAGCAGTTTAGCATTGTCAGGGGTTACTGAAGCTTTCTTT. Amino acids: CASSLALSGVTEAFF.